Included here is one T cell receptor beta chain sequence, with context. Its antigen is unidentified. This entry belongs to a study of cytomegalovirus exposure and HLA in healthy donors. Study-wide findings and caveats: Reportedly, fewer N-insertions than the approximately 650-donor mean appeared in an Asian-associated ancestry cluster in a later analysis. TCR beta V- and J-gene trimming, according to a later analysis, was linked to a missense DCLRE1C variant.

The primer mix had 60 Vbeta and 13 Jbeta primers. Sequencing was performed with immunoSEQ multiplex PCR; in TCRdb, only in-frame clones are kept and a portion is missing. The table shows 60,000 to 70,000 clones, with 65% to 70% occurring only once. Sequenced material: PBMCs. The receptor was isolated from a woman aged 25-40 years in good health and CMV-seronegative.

The CDR3 DNA follows: TGTGCCATCAAAGCGGAGGCACGTCCAGATACGCAGTATTTT. Translated, it gives CAIKAEARPDTQYF. This chain uses TRBV10-3 with TRBJ2-3; D perhaps matches TRBD2 (5 bases). Germline values: CDR1 ENHRY, CDR2 SYGVKD. CDR3 length: 14 amino acids. The V and J ends lost 7 bases and 4 bases respectively, with 15 bases between them.